This T cell receptor (beta chain) was profiled in a study of early T cells in non-severe SARS-CoV-2 infection (dated by TCRdb to about 2021). At the level of the whole study: Because TCR sequencing was done on bulk RNA from unsorted whole blood, the alpha and beta chains could not be paired. The paper as a whole reports these results and caveats: VDJdb matching was skewed toward anti-spike CD8 responses and likely underestimated virus-specific expansions, missing private and CD4 specificities.

V is shortened by 4 bases, J by 5 bases, and the region joining them spans 14 bases. Its CDR3 holds 14 amino acids, cysteine through phenylalanine. Just the 42-base CDR3 DNA is kept, in frame starting at base 1. According to the germline V gene (reference sequence), CDR1 reads MNHEY and CDR2 reads SMNVEV. Library construction relied on 5' RACE. Instrument on record: NextSeq 500. In the TCR library protocol, unique molecular identifiers were attached to individual cDNA molecules to correct for PCR bias and sequencing error. Sequencing covered both TCR alpha and beta chains, and within each sample the abundances of alpha and beta sequences were tightly co-correlated. As for the authors' bioinformatics: Decombinator V4 was used to annotate TCR sequences for V gene, J gene and CDR3. TCRs were defined as expanded if a significant change between any two time points was detected under a Poisson model with p below 0.0001. TCR abundances were normalised to the total number of TCRs sequenced per sample and were expressed as counts per million. MAIT TCRs were defined by TRAV1-2 paired with TRAJ12, TRAJ20 or TRAJ33, and iNKT TCRs by TRAV10 paired with TRAJ18. VDJdb, accessed on 1 November 2021, was searched for TCRs annotated for CMV, EBV and SARS-CoV-2, and TCRs annotated for more than one antigen were excluded. In-frame beta chains were kept once TCRdb had trimmed the public reads at Q25 with fastp and called clones with MiXCR. Each CDR3 protein gets just one entry, which takes the most common genes and DNA from the rows behind it. V and J calls and clone size were set by TCRdb, not the authors. This sample is represented by approximately 77,000 distinct CDR3 sequences; 15% to 19% of them were singletons. Together, the top ten hold 9% to 15% of the sample.

This clonotype was observed a handful of times. Its antigen has not been determined. Base qualities are not recorded, but no much larger clone differs from it by a single base. A case-control design nested within a healthcare worker cohort in London, UK, was used, with weekly nasopharyngeal swab PCR tests and blood sampling performed. Healthcare workers were enrolled in the week of the UK lockdown, from 23 to 31 March 2020, and were followed every week for up to about 15 weeks. The sample consisted of whole blood. The TCR was taken from an adult who was a healthcare worker with PCR-confirmed SARS-CoV-2 infection or an uninfected control (not recorded which). The chain employs TRBV27 and TRBJ2-5; the best D guess is TRBD1, with 7 bases matching. The CDR3 reads as follows: CASSYQGGEETQYF. In nucleotide form, the sequence is TGTGCCAGCAGTTATCAGGGGGGAGAGGAGACCCAGTACTTC.